This TCR beta chain was sequenced during a study of T cell repertoires in ileal Crohn's disease. As regards this clone: Antigen specificity is unknown.

Some clones are missing from TCRdb's copy, which holds only in-frame ones; the method was immunoSEQ multiplex PCR. This sample has about 12,000 clones, with roughly four fifths found just once. Time point meaning: neoterminal ileum biopsy at postoperative endoscopy, about 6 months after surgery. The J segment lost 7 bases and the V segment lost 3 bases, leaving 6 bases of the junction unmatched. This CDR3 region has 13 residues. The germline gives CDR1 GTSNPN, CDR2 SVGIG (reference sequence). Study-wide results and caveats: All patients with clonality above 26.8% had endoscopic recurrence.

The sequence derives from an adult with Crohn's disease. Sequences were obtained from ileal tissue. The genes are TRBV30 and TRBJ2-1; 7 nucleotides align to TRBD2. CDR3 sequence (DNA): TGTGCCTGGAGGGCGGGAGTGGGGAATGAGCAGTTCTTC. This sequence encodes CAWRAGVGNEQFF.